One sample yielded the 32 T cell receptor beta chains listed below, sequenced in a study of read filtering for tumor transcriptome and immune sequencing. Molecular barcoded adaptors covering alpha/delta and beta/gamma chains were used on around 400 ng RNA. TCRdb used MiXCR to reprocess the reads, holding one entry per CDR3 protein. The sample shows some 120,000 distinct CDR3 sequences, approximately 12% of them seen only once. Input material: a population of CD138-negative cells sorted from bone marrow. The source of these receptors is a donor aged 40 or over with multiple myeloma.

To note about this clonotype: This may be a read error, as it is one base from a much larger clone. This rearrangement joins TRBV7-2 to TRBJ2-2; D not certain. The CDR3 loop spans 16 amino acids. V was shortened by 5 bases and J by 0 bases, with 13 bases between the two germline ends. Per the germline V gene, CDR1 is SGHTA and CDR2 is FQGNSA. CDR3: CASSHSVSANTGELFF. CDR3 bases: TGTGCCAGCAGCCATTCTGTCAGCGCGAACACCGGGGAGCTGTTTTTT.

In its sample, this clonotype was seen many times. V is TRBV20-1 and J is TRBJ1-4, with 9 bases matching TRBD1. V was pared by 6 bases and J by 8 bases, with 10 bases of the junction left unmatched. The CDR3 loop spans 14 amino acids. Germline lookup yields CDR1 DFQATT and CDR2 SNEGSKA (reference sequence). CDR3 loop: CSAVPGQGAEKLFF. DNA of the CDR3: TGCAGTGCCGTACCGGGACAGGGAGCCGAAAAACTGTTTTTT.

This clonotype was detected many times. The chain links TRBV29-1 to TRBJ2-5; D gene uncertain. Per germline, CDR1 SQVTM and CDR2 ANQGSEA. Trimming took off 1 base at V and 5 bases at J, with 5 bases between the two ends. This CDR3 comprises 11 residues. The chain's CDR3 is CSVEVGETQYF. The CDR3, as DNA: TGCAGCGTTGAAGTGGGGGAGACCCAGTACTTC.

This clonotype counts as large (0.1 to 1%). CDR3 residues: CASSPDKPMWAEQYF. DNA for the CDR3: TGTGCCAGCAGCCCGGACAAGCCCATGTGGGCCGAGCAGTACTTC. The chain links TRBV6-6 to TRBJ2-7, with a possible D match to TRBD1 (5 bases). This CDR3 region has 15 residues. Germline V gene sequence: CDR1 MNHNY, CDR2 SVGAGI (reference sequence). Trimming pared 6 bases from V and 6 bases from J, leaving 21 bases between.

This clonotype was counted at least ten times. The chain uses TRBV28 and TRBJ2-1; 9 positions match TRBD1. In germline, CDR1 is MDHEN, CDR2 SYDVKM. The CDR3 is 14 amino acids. With 11 bases clipped from V and 4 bases from J, the junction kept 9 bases outside the gene matches. CDR3 protein: CAGSNRGRYNEQFF. CDR3 sequence (DNA): TGTGCCGGATCAAACAGGGGGCGGTACAATGAGCAGTTCTTC.

This clonotype showed up just a few times. This sequence joins TRBV3-1 and TRBJ2-5; D is perhaps TRBD1 or TRBD2 (5 bases each). Trimming stripped 5 bases from V and 4 bases from J, with 17 bases between. The CDR3 has 15 amino acids. Germline values: CDR1 LGHDT, CDR2 YNNKEL (reference sequence). Here the CDR3 DNA reads TGTGCCAGCAGCTTCTGGGACCCAAGGGGAGAGACCCAGTACTTC. Encoded protein: CASSFWDPRGETQYF.

This chain links TRBV2 with TRBJ2-7; D perhaps matches TRBD1 (5 bases). Germline lookup yields CDR1 SNHLY and CDR2 FYNNEI. V was pared by 0 bases and J by 0 bases, with 9 bases between. The CDR3 loop spans 15 amino acids. The chain's CDR3 is CASSEAGQISYEQYF. The CDR3 nucleotides read TGTGCCAGCAGTGAAGCGGGGCAGATCTCCTACGAGCAGTACTTC.

There are many counts of this clonotype. The chain couples TRBV20-1 to TRBJ2-1; D is perhaps TRBD2 (5 bases). The CDR3 loop spans 14 amino acids. Germline assignment: CDR1 DFQATT and CDR2 SNEGSKA (reference sequence). Deletions cut 6 bases from V and 0 bases from J, with 12 bases between. The CDR3 loop is CSALLASSYNEQFF. The CDR3 DNA reads as TGCAGTGCGCTCCTAGCAAGCTCCTACAATGAGCAGTTCTTC.

At least ten counts were recorded for this clonotype. The rearrangement uses TRBV20-1 and TRBJ1-1, with 12 positions matching TRBD1. Trimming took 4 bases from V and 5 from J; bases not matched to a gene: 11. Germline lookup yields CDR1 DFQATT and CDR2 SNEGSKA (reference sequence). This CDR3 has 16 amino acids. The DNA for the CDR3 is TGCAGTGCTATTTCCGGGACAGGGGGCAGTGGGACTGAAGCTTTCTTT. Protein product: CSAISGTGGSGTEAFF.

This clonotype was counted a few times. A much larger clone sits a single nucleotide away, making a read error possible. V is TRBV20-1 and J is TRBJ2-1; 8 bases map to TRBD2. CDR3 length: 14 residues. The germline V gene encodes CDR1 DFQATT and CDR2 SNEGSKA (reference sequence). CDR3 in DNA: TGCAGTGCTAGTAGTTTAGCGGGGTACAATGTGCAGTTCTTC. Translating it yields CSASSLAGYNVQFF.

Of note for this clonotype: A much bigger clone sits one base away, suggesting this may be a read error. The chain employs TRBV12-3 or TRBV12-4 and TRBJ1-5, with TRBD1 matching over 8 bases. Unmatched junction bases numbered 8, after V lost 3 bases and J lost 7 bases. The CDR3 is 15 amino acids. DNA for the CDR3: TGTGCCAGCAGTTTGGTACAGGGGGGTTACCAGCCCCAGCATTTT. This sequence encodes CASSLVQGGYQPQHF.

In regard to this clonotype: Possible read error: a much larger clone is one base away. This chain uses TRBV20-1 with TRBJ2-2; D is possibly TRBD2 (6 bases). The CDR3 is 15 amino acids. Trimming shortened V by 2 bases and J by 3 bases, and 13 bases separated the two germline ends. Germline lookup yields CDR1 DFQATT and CDR2 SNEGSKA (reference sequence). This CDR3 is CSARLRERDTGELFF. CDR3 sequence (DNA): TGCAGTGCTAGACTCCGGGAGAGGGACACCGGGGAGCTGTTTTTT.

This clonotype was seen many times. This sequence joins TRBV3-1 and TRBJ2-1, with D perhaps matching TRBD2 (5 bases). V lost 1 base and J 13 bases, leaving 8 bases between the germline ends. From germline, CDR1 is LGHDT and CDR2 YNNKEL (reference sequence). CDR3 length equals 11 residues. DNA of the CDR3: TGTGCCAGCAGCCAAGGGACTCCCCAGTTCTTC. This translates into CASSQGTPQFF.

This clonotype was seen repeatedly, ten times or more. This sequence joins TRBV7-3 and TRBJ2-5; perhaps TRBD1 as D (6 bases). The CDR3 sequence is 13 residues long. Germline V gene sequence: CDR1 SGHTA, CDR2 FQGTGA. Trimming took off 5 bases at V and 7 bases at J, with 14 bases between the two ends. As DNA, the CDR3 is TGTGCCAGCAGCCCCAGTCAGGGGCGGACCCAGTACTTC. Translation: CASSPSQGRTQYF.

The chain couples TRBV7-9 to TRBJ1-1; no definite D call. The V end was cut by 2 bases, the J end by 8 bases, with 9 bases between. Germline CDR1 reads SEHNR; CDR2 reads FQNEAQ (reference sequence). This CDR3 has 12 residues. The CDR3 region has the DNA TGTGCCAGCAGCTTACACATCGGGGAAGCTTTCTTT. Protein sequence: CASSLHIGEAFF.

Many counts were recorded for this clonotype. A read error may produce the germline difference seen at one junction end. The rearrangement uses TRBV28 and TRBJ2-3; 9 positions match TRBD2. The germline gives CDR1 MDHEN, CDR2 SYDVKM. The CDR3 has 15 residues. The CDR3 DNA is TGTGCCAGCAGTTCGCCCGGGACTAGCATAGATACGCAGTATTTT. This encodes CASSSPGTSIDTQYF.

This clonotype came up many times. The genes are TRBV6-6 and TRBJ2-3, with D uncertain. V lost 6 bases, J lost 0 bases, and 4 bases lay in between. The V gene's germline CDR1 is MNHNY and CDR2 SVGAGI (reference sequence). The CDR3 is 12 amino acids. The CDR3 coding sequence is TGTGCCAGCAGCGGTAGCACAGATACGCAGTATTTT. As protein: CASSGSTDTQYF.

The table lists this clonotype with a few counts. The chain uses TRBV7-9 and TRBJ2-5; a possible D gene is TRBD2 (6 bases). Germline lookup yields CDR1 SEHNR and CDR2 FQNEAQ (reference sequence). The CDR3 is made up of 15 amino acids. Trimming took off 2 bases at V and 3 bases at J, with 13 bases between the two ends. The CDR3 DNA is TGTGCCAGCAGCTTAAGGGCCGGGAGCGAAGAGACCCAGTACTTC. Amino acid sequence: CASSLRAGSEETQYF.

As regards this clonotype: A much larger clone sits a single nucleotide away, making a read error possible. The chain is built from TRBV6-2 or TRBV6-3 and TRBJ1-5; TRBD1 agrees at 8 bases. Germline CDR1 reads MNHEY; CDR2 reads SVGEGT. V shed 8 bases and J 4 bases; nucleotides not matched to a gene: 7. The CDR3 loop spans 14 amino acids. Here the CDR3 reads CASGLGQANQPQHF. DNA of the CDR3: TGTGCCAGCGGTTTGGGACAGGCTAATCAGCCCCAGCATTTT.

The chain links TRBV3-1 to TRBJ2-5, with D possibly matching TRBD2 (5 bases). The CDR3 is 14 amino acids. V lost 5 bases, J lost 5 bases, and 15 bases lay in between. The germline gives CDR1 LGHDT, CDR2 YNNKEL (reference sequence). CDR3: CASSTRTGRETQYF. CDR3 coding DNA: TGTGCCAGCAGCACACGGACTGGGCGCGAGACCCAGTACTTC.

This clonotype was counted at least ten times. V gene TRBV7-9 combines with J gene TRBJ2-3, with D unclear. Trimming took off 5 bases at V and 0 bases at J, with 9 bases between the two ends. CDR1 and CDR2 from the germline V gene are SEHNR and FQNEAQ (reference sequence). The CDR3 totals 14 residues. CDR3 sequence: CASSQDLSTDTQYF. CDR3 sequence (DNA): TGTGCCAGCAGCCAGGATCTTAGCACAGATACGCAGTATTTT.

This clonotype was detected many times. The chain links TRBV28 to TRBJ2-2; the match to TRBD2 covers 13 bases. V trimming: 5 bases; J trimming: 6 bases; junction bases outside the gene matches: 12. The CDR3 runs 18 residues. CDR1 and CDR2 from the germline V gene are MDHEN and SYDVKM. CDR3 in amino acids: CASSIPGLAGRGAGELFF. In nucleotides, the CDR3 is TGTGCCAGCAGTATTCCGGGACTAGCGGGAAGAGGGGCCGGGGAGCTGTTTTTT.

This clonotype was seen at least ten times. V is TRBV12-3 or TRBV12-4 and J is TRBJ2-1, with 9 bases that match TRBD1. CDR3 size: 17 residues. J gave up 3 bases and V 6 bases, and 12 bases lay outside the gene matches. The CDR3 is CASSRSLGQGFYNEQFF. CDR3 in DNA: TGTGCCAGCAGCCGATCCTTAGGACAGGGGTTCTACAATGAGCAGTTCTTC.

The chain joins TRBV5-1 to TRBJ1-3; D is unclear. The CDR3 loop spans 15 amino acids. Germline V gene lookup returns CDR1 SGHRS and CDR2 YFSETQ. V lost 4 bases and J lost 1, with 12 bases in between. CDR3 region: CASSRDIGSGNTIYF. CDR3 bases: TGCGCCAGCAGCCGCGACATCGGGTCTGGAAACACCATATATTTT.

In its sample, this clonotype was seen many times. The chain couples TRBV5-1 to TRBJ2-6; no clear D. CDR1 and CDR2 (germline): SGHRS, YFSETQ. The CDR3 is 16 residues long. V shed 0 bases and J shed 0 bases, with 7 bases lying between them. The DNA for the CDR3 is TGCGCCAGCAGCTTGGCCTGGGACTCTGGGGCCAACGTCCTGACTTTC. Its protein product is CASSLAWDSGANVLTF.

This clonotype was found a few times. This chain links TRBV9 with TRBJ2-3; 8 bases fit TRBD2. The V and J ends lost 1 base and 2 bases, in that order; junction bases with no gene match: 3. This CDR3 comprises 15 residues. Germline V gene sequence: CDR1 SGDLS, CDR2 YYNGEE. CDR3 in DNA: TGTGCCAGCAGCGTAACTAGCGGATACACAGATACGCAGTATTTT. Its protein product is CASSVTSGYTDTQYF. Full variable domain (outside the CDR3, taken from reference TRBV9 and TRBJ2-3): DSGVTQTPKHLITATGQRVTLRCSPRSGDLSVYWYQQSLDQGLQFLIQYYNGEERAKGNILERFSAQQFPDLHSELNLSSLELGDSALYFCASSVTSGYTDTQYFGPGTRLTVL.

V and J are TRBV11-2 and TRBJ2-3; 10 bases fit TRBD2. The CDR3 totals 16 residues. The germline gives CDR1 SGHAT, CDR2 FQNNGV. The ends lost 3 bases at V and 3 bases at J; junction bases unmatched: 6. CDR3 nucleotides: TGTGCCAGCAGCTTGGAACCGGGACTAGCGACAGATACGCAGTATTTT. This gives the protein CASSLEPGLATDTQYF.

In the case of this clonotype: A much bigger clone sits one base away, suggesting this may be a read error. The gene calls are TRBV20-1 and TRBJ2-2; D is undetermined. There are 14 residues in the CDR3. In germline, CDR1 is DFQATT, CDR2 SNEGSKA (reference sequence). Trimming shortened V by 5 bases and J by 1 base, and 11 bases separated the two germline ends. CDR3 bases: TGCAGTGCTGGCCCCCCAATGAACACCGGGGAGCTGTTTTTT. Its translation: CSAGPPMNTGELFF.

In its sample, this clonotype was seen many times. The chain uses TRBV7-2 and TRBJ1-5; TRBD1 agrees at 8 bases. CDR1 SGHTA and CDR2 FQGNSA come from the germline V gene. Trimming removed 4 bases from V and 1 base from J; junction bases left unmatched: 3. The CDR3 contains 15 residues. The CDR3 DNA is TGTGCCAGCAGCTCACAGGGGGGGAGCAATCAGCCCCAGCATTTT. This sequence encodes CASSSQGGSNQPQHF.

Many counts were recorded for this clonotype. J is TRBJ1-2 and V is TRBV6-2 or TRBV6-3; D unclear. The CDR3 loop spans 13 amino acids. V dropped 4 bases and J dropped 0 bases, with 6 bases sitting between them. CDR1 and CDR2 from the germline V gene are MNHEY and SVGEGT. The CDR3, as DNA: TGTGCCAGCAGTTTTACAACTAACTATGGCTACACCTTC. It yields the protein CASSFTTNYGYTF.

This clonotype was counted at least ten times. J is TRBJ2-1 and V is TRBV30; 9 bases are shared with TRBD2. This CDR3 has 14 amino acids. Germline trimming cut 5 bases from V and 0 bases from J; bases unmatched to any gene: 2. Germline loops: CDR1 GTSNPN, CDR2 SVGIG (reference sequence). CDR3 nucleotides: TGTGCCTGGCTTAGCGGGAGCTCCTACAATGAGCAGTTCTTC. It encodes CAWLSGSSYNEQFF.

The chain uses TRBV5-4 and TRBJ1-5; 8 bases match TRBD1. After removal of 4 bases from V and 3 bases from J, the junction contained 3 bases not matched to a gene. Germline CDR1 and CDR2: SGHNT and YYREEE (reference sequence). This CDR3 has 14 amino acids. The CDR3 DNA reads TGTGCCAGCAGCCGACAGGGGATCAATCAGCCCCAGCATTTT. Translating gives CASSRQGINQPQHF.